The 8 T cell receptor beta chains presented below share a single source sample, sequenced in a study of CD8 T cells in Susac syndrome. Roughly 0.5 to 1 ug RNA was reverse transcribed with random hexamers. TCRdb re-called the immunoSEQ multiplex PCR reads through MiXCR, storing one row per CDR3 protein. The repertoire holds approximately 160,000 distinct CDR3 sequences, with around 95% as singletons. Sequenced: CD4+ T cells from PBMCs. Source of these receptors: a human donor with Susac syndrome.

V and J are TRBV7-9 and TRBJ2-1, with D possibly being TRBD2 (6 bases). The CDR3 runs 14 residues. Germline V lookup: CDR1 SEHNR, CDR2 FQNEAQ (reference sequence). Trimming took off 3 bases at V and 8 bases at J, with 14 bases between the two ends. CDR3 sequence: CASSLSGVLDEQFF. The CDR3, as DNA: TGTGCCAGCAGCTTGTCGGGAGTATTAGATGAGCAGTTCTTC.

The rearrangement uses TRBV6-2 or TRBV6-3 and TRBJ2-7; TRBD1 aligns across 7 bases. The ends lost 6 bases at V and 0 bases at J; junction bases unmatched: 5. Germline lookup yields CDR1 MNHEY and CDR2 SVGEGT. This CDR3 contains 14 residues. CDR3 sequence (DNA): TGTGCCAGCAGGACCCACAGGGGCTCCTACGAGCAGTACTTC. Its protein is CASRTHRGSYEQYF.

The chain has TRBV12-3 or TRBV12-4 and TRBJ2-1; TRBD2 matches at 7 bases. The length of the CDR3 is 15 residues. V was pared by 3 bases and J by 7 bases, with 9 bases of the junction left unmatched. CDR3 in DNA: TGTGCCAGCAGTTTCTACGGGAGGCCGGGTAATGAGCAGTTCTTC. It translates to CASSFYGRPGNEQFF.

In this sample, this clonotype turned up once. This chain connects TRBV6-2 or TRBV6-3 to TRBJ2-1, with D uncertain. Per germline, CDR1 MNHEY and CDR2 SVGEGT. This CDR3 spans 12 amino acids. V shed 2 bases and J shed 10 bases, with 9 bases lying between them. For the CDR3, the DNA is TGTGCCAGCAGTTACGTGGGCAGCGAGCAGTTCTTC. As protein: CASSYVGSEQFF.

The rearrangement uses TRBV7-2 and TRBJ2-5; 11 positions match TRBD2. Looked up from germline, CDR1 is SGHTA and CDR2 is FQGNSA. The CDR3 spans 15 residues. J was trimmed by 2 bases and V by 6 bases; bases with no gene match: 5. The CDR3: CASRAGLADQETQYF. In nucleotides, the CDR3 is TGTGCCAGCAGGGCGGGACTAGCGGATCAAGAGACCCAGTACTTC.

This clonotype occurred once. CDR3 nucleotides: TGTGCCAGCAGCCGGGACCCCGGCCTCGATGAGCAGTTCTTC. This translates into CASSRDPGLDEQFF. The chain couples TRBV4-2 to TRBJ2-1; D could derive from TRBD1 or TRBD2 (5 bases each). Trimming pared 4 bases from V and 8 bases from J, leaving 15 bases between. The germline gives CDR1 LGHNA, CDR2 YNFKEQ. The CDR3 spans 14 residues.

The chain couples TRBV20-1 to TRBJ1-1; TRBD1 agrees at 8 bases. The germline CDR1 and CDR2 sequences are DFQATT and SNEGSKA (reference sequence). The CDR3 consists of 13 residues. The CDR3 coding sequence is TGCAGGGGGTTGGGACAGGCGAACACTGAAGCTTTCTTT. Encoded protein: CRGLGQANTEAFF.

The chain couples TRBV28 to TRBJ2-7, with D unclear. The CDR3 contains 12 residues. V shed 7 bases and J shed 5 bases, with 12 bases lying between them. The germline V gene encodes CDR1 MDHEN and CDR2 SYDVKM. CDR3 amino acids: CASTSPRDEQYV. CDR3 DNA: TGTGCCAGCACCAGTCCTCGCGACGAGCAGTACGTC.